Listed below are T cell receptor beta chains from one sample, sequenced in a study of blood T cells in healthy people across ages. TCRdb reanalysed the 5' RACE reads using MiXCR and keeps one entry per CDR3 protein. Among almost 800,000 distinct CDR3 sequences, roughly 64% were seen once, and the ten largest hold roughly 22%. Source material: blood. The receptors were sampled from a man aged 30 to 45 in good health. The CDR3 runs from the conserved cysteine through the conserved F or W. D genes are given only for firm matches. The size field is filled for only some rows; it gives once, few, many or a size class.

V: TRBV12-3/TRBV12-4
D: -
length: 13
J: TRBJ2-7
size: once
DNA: TGTGCCAGCGGCGGGACAGTTAACTACGAGCAGTACTTC
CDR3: CASGGTVNYEQYF

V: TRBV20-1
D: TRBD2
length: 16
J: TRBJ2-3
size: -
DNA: TGCAGTGCTAAGGGACTAGCGGGGGGGGTGGGAGATACGCAGTATTTT
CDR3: CSAKGLAGGVGDTQYF

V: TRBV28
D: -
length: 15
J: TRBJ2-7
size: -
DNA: TGTGCCAGCCTGACTGTGGCCAAACCCAGCAGCGAGCAGTACTTC
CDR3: CASLTVAKPSSEQYF

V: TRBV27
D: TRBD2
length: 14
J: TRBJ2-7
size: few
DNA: TGTGCCAGCAGTCCAGCGGGAGGTTCCTACGAGCAGTACTTC
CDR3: CASSPAGGSYEQYF

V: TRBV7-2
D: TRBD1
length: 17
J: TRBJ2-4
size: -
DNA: TGTGCCAGCAGCGAGCCCACAGGGGGGAGAGCCAAAAACATTCAGTACTTC
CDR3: CASSEPTGGRAKNIQYF

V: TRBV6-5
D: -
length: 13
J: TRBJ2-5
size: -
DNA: TGTGCCAGCAGCAGTCCGGGGACGGAGACCCAGTACTTC
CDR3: CASSSPGTETQYF

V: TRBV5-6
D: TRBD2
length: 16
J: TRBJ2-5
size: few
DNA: TGTGCCAGCAGCTTGTCTCGCGGGGGGGCCGGAGAGACCCAGTACTTC
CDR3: CASSLSRGGAGETQYF

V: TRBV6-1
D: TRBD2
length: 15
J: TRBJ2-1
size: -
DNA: TGTGCCAGCAGTGAACCTAGCGGGGACTACAATGAGCAGTTCTTC
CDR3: CASSEPSGDYNEQFF

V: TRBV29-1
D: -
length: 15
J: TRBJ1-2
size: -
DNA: TGCAGCGTTGAAGAGGGGGCAGGGAAGGATTATGGCTACACCTTC
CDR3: CSVEEGAGKDYGYTF

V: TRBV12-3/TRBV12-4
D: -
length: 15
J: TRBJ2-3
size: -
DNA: TGTGCCAGCAGTTGGAGGGGCCTAGGCTCTGGTACGCAGTATTTT
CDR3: CASSWRGLGSGTQYF

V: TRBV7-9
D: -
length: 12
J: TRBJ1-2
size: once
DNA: TGTGCCAGCAGCTGGGGCGGCGGAGGCTACACCTTC
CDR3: CASSWGGGGYTF

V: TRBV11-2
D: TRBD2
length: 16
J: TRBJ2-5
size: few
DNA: TGTGCCAGCAGCTTCTCTGGGGGGGGAAGTCAAGAGACCCAGTACTTC
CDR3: CASSFSGGGSQETQYF

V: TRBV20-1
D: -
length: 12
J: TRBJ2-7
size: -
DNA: TGCAGTGCTCGAGAGGACGGGTACGAGCAGTACTTC
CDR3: CSAREDGYEQYF

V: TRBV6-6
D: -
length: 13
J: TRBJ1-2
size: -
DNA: TGTGCCAGCAGCAGGGATCCATACTATGGCTACACCTTC
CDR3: CASSRDPYYGYTF

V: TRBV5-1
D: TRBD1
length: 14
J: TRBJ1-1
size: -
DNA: TGCGCCAGCAGCTTGGGGGACAGGGAGGCTGAAGCTTTCTTT
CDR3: CASSLGDREAEAFF

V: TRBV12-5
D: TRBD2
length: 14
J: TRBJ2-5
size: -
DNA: TGTGCTAGTGCCCCGAGCGGGGGTACAGAGACCCAGTACTTC
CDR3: CASAPSGGTETQYF

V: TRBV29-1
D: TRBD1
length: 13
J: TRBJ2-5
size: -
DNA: TGCAGCGTTGAACGACAGGGGCAAGAGACCCAGTACTTC
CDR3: CSVERQGQETQYF

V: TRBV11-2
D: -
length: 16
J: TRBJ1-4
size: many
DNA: TGTGCCAGCAGCTTAATAGTTGGGATACCTAATGAAAAACTGTTTTTT
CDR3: CASSLIVGIPNEKLFF

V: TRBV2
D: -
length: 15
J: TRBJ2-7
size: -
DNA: TGTGCCAGCAGTGTGGGGCGGACTGAAGCCTACGAGCAGTACTTC
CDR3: CASSVGRTEAYEQYF

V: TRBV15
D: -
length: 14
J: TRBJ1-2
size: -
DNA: TGTGCCACCAGCCTAAGTCGGACTAACTATGGCTACACCTTC
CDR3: CATSLSRTNYGYTF

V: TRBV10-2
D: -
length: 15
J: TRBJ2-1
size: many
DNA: TGCGCCAGCAGTGCCTCCGGGACCGCGGGCAATGAGCAGTTCTTC
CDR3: CASSASGTAGNEQFF

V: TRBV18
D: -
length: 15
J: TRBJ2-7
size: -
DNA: TGTGCCAGCTCACCACGGGAGGGGGTCTCCTACGAGCAGTACTTC
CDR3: CASSPREGVSYEQYF

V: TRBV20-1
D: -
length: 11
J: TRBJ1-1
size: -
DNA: TGCAGTGCTAGAGATGACAGCGAAGCTTTCTTT
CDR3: CSARDDSEAFF

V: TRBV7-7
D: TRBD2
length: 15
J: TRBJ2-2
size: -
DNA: TGTGCTAGCAGCTTAATCGGGGGGGAAACCGGGGAGCTGTTTTTT
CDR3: CASSLIGGETGELFF

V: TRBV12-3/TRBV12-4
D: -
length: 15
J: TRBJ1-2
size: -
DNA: TGTGCCAGCAGTCGAGCCACGACGGAACACTATGGCTACACCTTC
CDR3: CASSRATTEHYGYTF

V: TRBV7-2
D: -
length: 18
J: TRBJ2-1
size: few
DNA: TGTGCCAGCAGCTCTACTGCCCGGGGACTCAGATTCTACAATGAGCAGTTCTTC
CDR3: CASSSTARGLRFYNEQFF

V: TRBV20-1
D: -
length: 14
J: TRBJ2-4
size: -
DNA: TGCAGTGCCATACCGGACGGCCAGAAAAACATTCAGTACTTC
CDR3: CSAIPDGQKNIQYF

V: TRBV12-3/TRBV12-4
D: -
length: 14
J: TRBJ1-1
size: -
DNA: TGTGCCAGCAGTTTGAAGGGGGGGGTCGCTGAAGCTTTCTTT
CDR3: CASSLKGGVAEAFF

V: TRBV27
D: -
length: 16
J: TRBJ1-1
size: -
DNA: TGTGCCAGCAGTAATGCCTACACCGGTGGAGACTTTGAAGCTTTCTTT
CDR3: CASSNAYTGGDFEAFF

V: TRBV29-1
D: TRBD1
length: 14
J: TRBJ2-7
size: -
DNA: TGCAGCGCCGTCGGGACAGGGAGACTATACGAGCAGTACTTC
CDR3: CSAVGTGRLYEQYF

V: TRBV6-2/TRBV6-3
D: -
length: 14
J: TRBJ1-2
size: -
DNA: TGTGCCAGCAGCCGGGACACACGAAACTATGGCTACACCTTC
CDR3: CASSRDTRNYGYTF

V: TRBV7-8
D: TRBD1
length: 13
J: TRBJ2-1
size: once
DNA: TGTGCCAGCAGCTTAAGGGACAGGGTCTTCGAGTTCTTC
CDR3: CASSLRDRVFEFF

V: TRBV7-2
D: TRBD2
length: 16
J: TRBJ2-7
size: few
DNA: TGTGCCAGCAGTTTAGCGGCGACTAGCGGGACCTACGAGCAGTACTTC
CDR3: CASSLAATSGTYEQYF

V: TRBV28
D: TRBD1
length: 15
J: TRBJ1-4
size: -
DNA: TGTGCCAGCAGCTCCACCGGGACAGAGAATGAAAAACTGTTTTTT
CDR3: CASSSTGTENEKLFF

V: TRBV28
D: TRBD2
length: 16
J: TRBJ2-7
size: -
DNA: TGTGCCACTATAGGGGTAGCGGGAGGGAGCTCCTACGAGCAGTACTTC
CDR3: CATIGVAGGSSYEQYF

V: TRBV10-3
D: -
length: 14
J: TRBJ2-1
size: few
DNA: TGTGCCATCAGTGGGGCAGGAGGGCACAATGAGCAGTTCTTC
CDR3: CAISGAGGHNEQFF

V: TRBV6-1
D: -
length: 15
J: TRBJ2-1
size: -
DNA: TGTGCCAGCAGCCCAGTGACGGTATCGATTAATGAGCAGTTCTTC
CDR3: CASSPVTVSINEQFF

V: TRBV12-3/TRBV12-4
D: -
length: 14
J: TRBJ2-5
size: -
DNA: TGTGCCAGCAGTGTAGCGTTCGGCGTCGGGGAGCAGTACTTC
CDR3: CASSVAFGVGEQYF

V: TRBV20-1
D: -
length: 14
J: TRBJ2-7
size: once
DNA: TGCAGTGCTACCGTAGCTTTCGCCTACAATGAGCAGTACTTC
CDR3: CSATVAFAYNEQYF

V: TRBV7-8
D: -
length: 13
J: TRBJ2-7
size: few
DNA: TGTGCCAGCAGCTCGTTACAGGGCTACGAGCAGTACTTC
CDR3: CASSSLQGYEQYF

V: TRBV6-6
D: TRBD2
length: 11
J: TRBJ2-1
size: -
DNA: TGTGCCAGCAGTGATAGCGGGATTGAGTTCTTC
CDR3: CASSDSGIEFF

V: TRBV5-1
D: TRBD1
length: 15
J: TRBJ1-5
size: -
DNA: TGCGCCAGCAGCTTTGAAGGGGGCGAGTTTCAGCCCCAGCATTTT
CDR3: CASSFEGGEFQPQHF

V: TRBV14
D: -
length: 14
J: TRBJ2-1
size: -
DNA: -
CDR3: CASSQDWGGGATFF

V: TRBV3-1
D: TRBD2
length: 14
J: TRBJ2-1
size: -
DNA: TGTGCCAGCAGCCCTACTAGCGGGAACAATGAGCAGTTCTTC
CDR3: CASSPTSGNNEQFF

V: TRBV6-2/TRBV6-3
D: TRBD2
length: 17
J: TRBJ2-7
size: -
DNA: TGTGCCAGCAGGCGGCCACAGACTAGCGGGAGGGCGGGTGAGCAGTACTTC
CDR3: CASRRPQTSGRAGEQYF

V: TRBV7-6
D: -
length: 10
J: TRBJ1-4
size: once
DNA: TGTGCCAGTGGAAATGAAAAACTGTTTTTT
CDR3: CASGNEKLFF

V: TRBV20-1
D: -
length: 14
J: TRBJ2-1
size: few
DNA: TGCAGTGCGGCCTTGGGACAAGCCGACAATGAGCAGTTCTTC
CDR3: CSAALGQADNEQFF

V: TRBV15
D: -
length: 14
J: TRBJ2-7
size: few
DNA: TGTGCCACCAGCACCCGGGACGACGAAATTGCCCAGTACTTC
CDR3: CATSTRDDEIAQYF

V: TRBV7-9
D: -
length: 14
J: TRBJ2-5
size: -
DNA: TGTGCCAGCAGCCCAGAGACAGGCCAAGAGACCCAGTACTTC
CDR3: CASSPETGQETQYF

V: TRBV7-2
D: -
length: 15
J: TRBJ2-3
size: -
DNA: TGTGCCAGCAGCTCCTACACCGCTAGCACAGATACGCAGTATTTT
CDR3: CASSSYTASTDTQYF

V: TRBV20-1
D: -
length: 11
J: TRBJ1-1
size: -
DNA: TGCAGTGCTAGAGATTCGGGCCGGTCTTTCTTT
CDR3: CSARDSGRSFF

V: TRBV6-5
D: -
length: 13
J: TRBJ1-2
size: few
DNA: TGTGCCAGCAGTTACCAGGGAGGAGATGGCTACACCTTC
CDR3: CASSYQGGDGYTF

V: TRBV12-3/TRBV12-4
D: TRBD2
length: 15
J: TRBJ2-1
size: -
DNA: TGTGCCAGCAGTTGGTGGACTAGCGGGAGTCATGAGCAGTTCTTC
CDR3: CASSWWTSGSHEQFF